The 19 T cell receptor beta chains below all came from one sample that was sequenced in a study of cytomegalovirus exposure and HLA in healthy donors. PCR involved 60 Vbeta and 13 Jbeta primers. The data were produced by immunoSEQ multiplex PCR, yet TCRdb's version contains in-frame clones alone and is incomplete. The sample comprises about 190,000 clones, approximately 84% of which are singletons, and over 2.5% rests with the top ten. Material for sequencing was PBMCs. The receptors derive from a woman in her forties or fifties in good health and CMV-seropositive.

The genes are TRBV7-3 and TRBJ1-2, with 7 nucleotides matching TRBD1. The CDR3 runs to 13 residues. Per germline, CDR1 SGHTA and CDR2 FQGTGA. V shed 2 bases, J shed 7 bases, and the junction held 4 bases outside the gene matches. This CDR3 is CASSLRQGGGYTF. The CDR3 region has the DNA TGTGCCAGCAGCTTACGGCAGGGGGGTGGCTACACCTTC. The variable domain in full, completed from reference TRBV7-3 and TRBJ1-2, reads GAGVSQTPSNKVTEKGKYVELRCDPISGHTALYWYRQSLGQGPEFLIYFQGTGAADDSGLPNDRFFAVRPEGSVSTLKIQRTERGDSAVYLCASSLRQGGGYTFGSGTRLTVV.

There are a few counts of this clone. V is TRBV6-5 and J is TRBJ1-6; D is possibly TRBD1 (5 bases). Germline values: CDR1 MNHEY, CDR2 SVGAGI. V was trimmed by 2 bases and J by 9 bases, leaving 14 bases between them. The CDR3 consists of 15 residues. In nucleotides, the CDR3 is TGTGCCAGCAGTTACGACCCACTCGGGGGTTCACCCCTCCACTTT. Translating it yields CASSYDPLGGSPLHF.

This rearrangement joins TRBV15 to TRBJ1-6; 8 bases match TRBD1. J lost 8 bases, V lost 0 bases, and 9 bases had no gene match. Germline-derived CDR1 and CDR2 are LNHNV and YYDKDF (reference sequence). This CDR3 spans 17 amino acids. The CDR3 sequence: CATSRDRGTGLHSPLHF. CDR3 in DNA: TGTGCCACCAGCAGAGATAGGGGGACAGGACTTCATTCACCCCTCCACTTT.

The V call is TRBV6-1, the J call TRBJ2-3, with a tentative D call TRBD1 (6 bases). CDR1 and CDR2 from the germline V gene are MNHNS and SASEGT. The CDR3 spans 15 residues. Trimming removed 6 bases at V and 0 bases at J, with 13 bases between. As DNA, the CDR3 is TGTGCCAGCAGCGTCCAGGGGTTTAGCACAGATACGCAGTATTTT. Translation: CASSVQGFSTDTQYF.

The V call is TRBV27, the J call TRBJ1-6; TRBD1 agrees at 7 bases. The V and J ends lost 8 bases and 5 bases, in that order; junction bases with no gene match: 6. This CDR3 is 14 amino acids long. The germline CDR1 and CDR2 sequences are MNHEY and SMNVEV (reference sequence). CDR3 region: CASRRDSNNSPLHF. The CDR3 region has the DNA TGTGCCAGCCGACGGGACAGCAATAATTCACCCCTCCACTTT.

The CDR3 region has the DNA TGTGCCAGCAGCCCCCGAGCGGGGGGGGCTGATGAGCAGTTCTTC. Protein sequence: CASSPRAGGADEQFF. This rearrangement joins TRBV9 to TRBJ2-1, with 10 bases aligning to TRBD2. The V and J ends lost 4 bases and 8 bases, in that order; junction bases with no gene match: 9. The V gene's germline CDR1 is SGDLS and CDR2 YYNGEE. The CDR3 loop spans 15 amino acids.

This rearrangement joins TRBV9 to TRBJ1-2; D is unclear. Germline-derived CDR1 and CDR2 are SGDLS and YYNGEE. The CDR3 extends over 13 amino acids. V dropped 3 bases and J dropped 3 bases, with 9 bases sitting between them. The CDR3 sequence is CASSGASYYGYTF. CDR3 in DNA: TGTGCCAGCAGCGGAGCCTCGTACTATGGCTACACCTTC.

This rearrangement joins TRBV4-1 to TRBJ1-1; a possible D gene is TRBD1 (5 bases). V lost 3 bases, J lost 5 bases, and 10 bases lay in between. The germline V gene encodes CDR1 MGHRA and CDR2 YSYEKL. The CDR3 length is 13 residues. CDR3 loop: CASSQGLITEAFF. The CDR3 bases are TGCGCCAGCAGCCAGGGGCTGATAACTGAAGCTTTCTTT.

V gene TRBV6-5 combines with J gene TRBJ1-2, with a weak D call TRBD1 (5 bases). Per the germline V gene, CDR1 is MNHEY and CDR2 is SVGAGI. Trimming took off 4 bases at V and 6 bases at J, with 9 bases between the two ends. The CDR3 spans 12 residues. Here the CDR3 DNA reads TGTGCCAGCAGTTCGACAGTTAATGGCTACACCTTC. Encoded protein: CASSSTVNGYTF.

V is TRBV27 and J is TRBJ1-1, with TRBD1 matching over 7 bases. The CDR3 has 13 residues. Per the germline V gene, CDR1 is MNHEY and CDR2 is SMNVEV (reference sequence). V shed 7 bases, J shed 4 bases, and the junction held 6 bases outside the gene matches. The CDR3: CASKMTGITEAFF. DNA of the CDR3: TGTGCCAGCAAAATGACAGGGATCACTGAAGCTTTCTTT.

Remarks on this clone: The junction differs from germline at one of its ends, possibly a read error. The chain is built from TRBV19 and TRBJ2-3; TRBD2 is a possible D gene (6 bases). Germline assignment: CDR1 LNHDA and CDR2 SQIVND (reference sequence). There are 14 residues in the CDR3. CDR3 residues: CAGSMRQGGDTQYF. Written as DNA, the CDR3 is TGTGCCGGTAGTATGAGGCAGGGAGGAGATACGCAGTATTTT.

This rearrangement joins TRBV4-2 to TRBJ1-5; possible D gene TRBD1, 5 bases. Deletions cut 1 base from V and 0 bases from J, with 13 bases between. This CDR3 region has 17 residues. Germline V gene sequence: CDR1 LGHNA, CDR2 YNFKEQ. CDR3 loop: CASSQGQSLNSNQPQHF. CDR3 coding DNA: TGTGCCAGCAGCCAAGGACAGTCCCTCAATAGCAATCAGCCCCAGCATTTT.

This clone showed up just a few times. J is TRBJ1-6 and V is TRBV7-9; a possible D gene is TRBD1 (5 bases). Per germline, CDR1 SEHNR and CDR2 FQNEAQ (reference sequence). Between the trimmed V and J ends, which lost 8 bases and 5 bases, there was a span of 16 bases. The CDR3 totals 15 residues. DNA of the CDR3: TGTGCCAGCTCTCCTGTCGGACAAAATAATTCACCCCTCCACTTT. Its protein product is CASSPVGQNNSPLHF.

The chain combines TRBV29-1 with TRBJ1-2; 7 bases are shared with TRBD1. The CDR3 is 13 residues long. V lost 2 bases, J lost 8 bases, and 8 bases stayed unmatched. CDR1 and CDR2 from the germline V gene are SQVTM and ANQGSEA. CDR3 sequence (DNA): TGCAGCGTTGAATTGTCAGGGGGTACGGGCTACACCTTC. Its translation is CSVELSGGTGYTF.

This clone was picked up a small number of times. This chain joins TRBV6-5 and TRBJ2-7, with 8 bases fitting TRBD2. V lost 5 bases, J lost 2 bases, and 8 bases stayed unmatched. Germline-derived CDR1 and CDR2 are MNHEY and SVGAGI. The CDR3 is 15 residues long. Here the CDR3 DNA reads TGTGCCAGCAGTCGTCTCGTCGGGGGGGCCTACGAGCAGTACTTC. This encodes CASSRLVGGAYEQYF.

This clone was found once. The V call is TRBV7-6, the J call TRBJ1-1; 8 positions agree with TRBD1. The germline CDR1 and CDR2 sequences are SGHVS and FNYEAQ. After removal of 0 bases from V and 5 bases from J, the junction contained 14 bases not matched to a gene. The CDR3 is made up of 18 amino acids. The CDR3 loop reads CASSLASFRGRGGTEAFF. The DNA of the CDR3 is TGTGCCAGCAGCTTAGCAAGCTTCAGGGGGCGAGGGGGTACTGAAGCTTTCTTT.

The genes are TRBV25-1 and TRBJ1-6, with a possible D match to TRBD1 (6 bases). Trimming took off 6 bases at V and 7 bases at J, with 7 bases between the two ends. Germline assignment: CDR1 MGHDK and CDR2 SYGVNS. The CDR3 loop spans 12 amino acids. In nucleotides, the CDR3 is TGTGCCAGCAGGGGGGCAAATTCACCCCTCCACTTT. Encoded protein: CASRGANSPLHF.

The genes are TRBV7-3 and TRBJ2-6; D is undetermined. V was trimmed by 4 bases and J by 0 bases, leaving 4 bases between them. Germline V gene lookup returns CDR1 SGHTA and CDR2 FQGTGA. The CDR3 length is 14 residues. This chain's CDR3 is CASSSGSGANVLTF. The CDR3 nucleotides read TGTGCCAGCAGCTCGGGCTCTGGGGCCAACGTCCTGACTTTC.

The rearrangement links TRBV7-6 to TRBJ2-1; D not resolved. The CDR3 length is 15 residues. The V gene lost 1 base and the J gene lost 4 bases, with 11 bases spanning the gap. Germline assignment: CDR1 SGHVS and CDR2 FNYEAQ. The CDR3 protein is CASSLEITTYNEQFF. The CDR3 DNA follows: TGTGCCAGCAGCTTAGAGATAACTACTTACAATGAGCAGTTCTTC.